The entry below describes one TCR beta chain. Following RNA extraction, reverse transcription yielded cDNA that acted as the sequencing template. The table came from immunoSEQ multiplex PCR; TCRdb's copy has only in-frame clones and leaves some out. Of 130,000 to 150,000 clones in the sample, 82% were seen once. The sample comes from a study of CD8+ T cells in alopecia areata. The CDR3 has 14 residues. V was clipped by 1 base and J by 5 bases, with 9 bases between them. Per the germline V gene, CDR1 is MNHEY and CDR2 is SMNVEV (reference sequence). Indicated treatment: oral pan-JAK inhibitor, 5-10 mg twice daily.

The receptor was derived from a human donor with alopecia areata. Sequencing was performed on CD8+ T cells sorted from blood, taken at week 4, from a patient treated with tofacitinib. The chain carries TRBV27 and TRBJ2-1; D remains ambiguous. The CDR3 nucleotides read TGTGCCAGCAGTTTATTACCCGTAAACAATGAGCAGTTCTTC. Encoded protein: CASSLLPVNNEQFF.